This record looks at one T cell receptor (beta chain) sequence and its context. Its antigen is still unknown. Assay: immunoSEQ multiplex PCR; the TCRdb copy retains only in-frame clones and omits some. Of approximately 350,000 clones listed, around nine tenths are singletons. These data come from a study of Ad26.COV2.S vaccination and SARS-CoV-2 variants. Study summary: Enrollment placed the donor in the COV1001 Ad26.COV2.S trial arm. Study-wide points: Substantial post-vaccination breadth of spike-specific CD8+ and CD4+ T cell responses was reported. It was vaccine recipients, not placebo recipients, who had the higher spike-specific TCR breadth.

Treatment in this sample: 15 to 20 received Ad26.COV2.S at low or high dose, single or two shots; a few received placebo; per-sample allocation not given. Specimens were obtained on day 63 following the first vaccine or placebo injection. The study used a vaccine consisting of an Ad26 vector that expressed Wuhan-strain SARS-CoV-2 spike. The clonotype was recovered from a person aged 18-60 years who received the Ad26.COV2.S COVID-19 vaccine or a placebo. The sample consisted of peripheral blood, taken in a trial of Ad26.COV2.S vaccine versus placebo.

DNA of the CDR3: TGTGCCAGCAGCGTAGCGGCGGGGGCGGTGGCTTTCTTT. This sequence encodes CASSVAAGAVAFF. The V and J genes are TRBV9 and TRBJ1-1, with a possible D match to TRBD1 (6 bases). The CDR3 is made up of 13 amino acids. Trimming took 0 bases from V and 11 from J, leaving 14 bases between them. Germline-derived CDR1 and CDR2 are SGDLS and YYNGEE.